The rows below give T cell receptor beta chains drawn from one sample of a study of cytomegalovirus exposure and HLA in healthy donors. Generated by immunoSEQ multiplex PCR, the TCRdb table keeps only in-frame clones and is missing some. The top ten clones hold 5.8% of a sample with around 130,000 clones, about 74% of them seen once. Sequencing used PBMCs. The source is a woman aged 45-65 years in good health and CMV-seropositive. Both conserved end residues are part of each CDR3. Fields, in order: J gene, D gene, clone size, V gene, CDR3 DNA, CDR3 protein. A D gene is named only where the DNA matches it firmly. Rows give clone size only sometimes, using once, few, many, or a class for an expanded clone.

TRBJ2-7 NA NA TRBV2 TGTGCCAGCAGTCCCGGACGGCCGGGAGAGCAGTACTTC CASSPGRPGEQYF
TRBJ1-2 TRBD1 NA TRBV29-1 TGCAGCGGGGACAGGTTCCCCGTTGGCTACACCTTC CSGDRFPVGYTF
TRBJ1-5 TRBD1 NA TRBV7-9 TGTGCCAGCAGCTTACAGGGGGCTGAGGGTCAGCCCCAGCATTTT CASSLQGAEGQPQHF
TRBJ2-7 TRBD2 NA TRBV29-1 TGCAGCGTTTCGGGGAGGGACTCCTACGAGCAGTACTTC CSVSGRDSYEQYF
TRBJ1-3 NA NA TRBV5-8 TGTGCCAGCAGTCTGGGCTCGGGAGCTGGAAACACCATATATTTT CASSLGSGAGNTIYF
TRBJ2-3 NA NA TRBV5-1 TGCGCCAGCAGCTTAGTGGACTCCCTCACAGATACGCAGTATTTT CASSLVDSLTDTQYF
TRBJ2-7 TRBD1 NA TRBV6-1 TGTGCCAGCAGTGTAAAACCGGGACAGGGAAGCTACGAGCAGTACTTC CASSVKPGQGSYEQYF
TRBJ1-2 NA NA TRBV28 TGTGCCAGCAGAGACCCGAGAGGGCAGATAGGCTACACCTTC CASRDPRGQIGYTF
TRBJ1-1 TRBD1 NA TRBV30 TGTGCCTATGAAGGACAGGGGGACACTGAAGCTTTCTTT CAYEGQGDTEAFF
TRBJ1-1 TRBD1 NA TRBV11-3 TGTGCCAGCAGCTTTCAGGGGGGCACTGAAGCTTTCTTT CASSFQGGTEAFF
TRBJ2-1 TRBD2 NA TRBV30 TGTGCCTGGAGTGGAGCGGGGAGTAGCTCCTACAATGAGCAGTTCTTC CAWSGAGSSSYNEQFF
TRBJ2-1 NA NA TRBV19 TGTGCCAGTAGCTGGACAGGGGAGGGCTTTAGCGGGGGGCCGGGGGATGAGCAGTTCTTC CASSWTGEGFSGGPGDEQFF
TRBJ2-1 NA NA TRBV7-6 TGTGCCAGCAGACATGGAGGCGATGAGCAGTTCTTC CASRHGGDEQFF
TRBJ2-5 TRBD2 NA TRBV10-2 TGCGCCACCGGCTTAGCGGGGGGGCGGGAGACCCAGTACTTC CATGLAGGRETQYF
TRBJ1-2 NA NA TRBV2 TGTGCCAGCAGTACCGGGACAAACTATGGCTACACCTTC CASSTGTNYGYTF
TRBJ2-7 TRBD1 NA TRBV4-1 TGCGCCAGCAGCCAAAGGACCGGGACAGGGACAATCTACGAGCAGTACTTC CASSQRTGTGTIYEQYF
TRBJ1-1 NA few TRBV14 TGTGCCAGCAGCCAAGACTCCGATCGCCTGCAGGTGAACACTGAAGCTTTCTTT CASSQDSDRLQVNTEAFF
TRBJ2-5 TRBD2 NA TRBV27 TGTGCCAGCAGTTTAGTTAGCGGGGGACGGGAGACCCAGTACTTC CASSLVSGGRETQYF
TRBJ2-1 NA NA TRBV30 TGTGCCTGGAGTTCGACAGGTTACAATGAGCAGTTCTTC CAWSSTGYNEQFF